This TCR beta chain was sequenced for a study of OX40 agonist ivuxolimab in advanced cancers. Study at large: Patients with prior anti-PD-1, anti-PD-L1 or anti-CTLA-4 therapy were eligible; 40% had some. There were three patients with partial responses, one having hepatocellular carcinoma and two cutaneous melanoma.

As to this clone: Its antigen is as yet unknown.

The germline V gene has CDR1 LNHDA and CDR2 SQIVND (reference sequence). The CDR3 runs to 15 residues. Unmatched junction bases numbered 9, after V lost 3 bases and J lost 5 bases. Clones were read by immunoSEQ multiplex PCR, and TCRdb kept only the in-frame ones, dropping some. The data contain 60,000 to 75,000 clones, over 80% of them seen just once; the ten biggest clones take up roughly 30%. General observations from the study: In general, CD8+ T cells held more expanded clones than CD4+ did, on average.

The sequence was obtained from an adult with an advanced solid tumor such as melanoma, head and neck, liver or kidney cancer. The V and J genes are TRBV19 and TRBJ1-2, with 7 bases fitting TRBD1. The sample here was CD4+ or CD8+ T cells sorted from blood, taken in a trial of the OX40 agonist ivuxolimab. CDR3 DNA sequence: TGTGCCAGTAGTATCCAGGGGGAAGCCATATATGGCTACACCTTC. This encodes CASSIQGEAIYGYTF.